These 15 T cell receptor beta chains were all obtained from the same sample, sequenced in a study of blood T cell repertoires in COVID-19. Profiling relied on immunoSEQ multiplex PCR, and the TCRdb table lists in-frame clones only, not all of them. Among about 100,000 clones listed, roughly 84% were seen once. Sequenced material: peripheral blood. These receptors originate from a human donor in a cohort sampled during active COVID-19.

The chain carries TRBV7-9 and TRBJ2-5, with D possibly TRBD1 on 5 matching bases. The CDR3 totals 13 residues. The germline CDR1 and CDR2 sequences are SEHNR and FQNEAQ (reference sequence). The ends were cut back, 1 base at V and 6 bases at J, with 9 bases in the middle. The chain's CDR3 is CASSLEQGKTQYF. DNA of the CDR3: TGTGCCAGCAGCTTAGAGCAGGGAAAGACCCAGTACTTC.

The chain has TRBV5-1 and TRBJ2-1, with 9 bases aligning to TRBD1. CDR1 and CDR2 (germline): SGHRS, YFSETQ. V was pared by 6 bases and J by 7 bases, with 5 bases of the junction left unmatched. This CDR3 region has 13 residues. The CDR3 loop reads CASTPGQGNEQFF. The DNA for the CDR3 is TGCGCCAGCACCCCTGGACAGGGGAATGAGCAGTTCTTC. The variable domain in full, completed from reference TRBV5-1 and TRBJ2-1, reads KAGVTQTPRYLIKTRGQQVTLSCSPISGHRSVSWYQQTPGQGLQFLFEYFSETQRNKGNFPGRFSGRQFSNSRSEMNVSTLELGDSALYLCASTPGQGNEQFFGPGTRLTVL.

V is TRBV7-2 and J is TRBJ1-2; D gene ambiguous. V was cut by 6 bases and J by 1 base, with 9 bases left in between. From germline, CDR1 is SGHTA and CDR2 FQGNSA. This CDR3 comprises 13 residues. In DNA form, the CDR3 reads TGTGCCAGCAGTACCCCTAATAACTATGGCTACACCTTC. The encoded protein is CASSTPNNYGYTF.

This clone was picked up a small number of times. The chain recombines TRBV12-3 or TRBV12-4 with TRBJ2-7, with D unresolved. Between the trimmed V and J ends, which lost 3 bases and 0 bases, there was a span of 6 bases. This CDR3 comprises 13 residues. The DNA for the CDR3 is TGTGCCAGCAGTTTCCACAGCTCCTACGAGCAGTACTTC. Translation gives CASSFHSSYEQYF.

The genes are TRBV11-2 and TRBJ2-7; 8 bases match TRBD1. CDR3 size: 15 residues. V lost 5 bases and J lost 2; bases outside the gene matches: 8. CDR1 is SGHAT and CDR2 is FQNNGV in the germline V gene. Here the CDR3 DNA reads TGTGCCAGCAGCCCCCGAAGGACAGGGACCTACGAGCAGTACTTC. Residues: CASSPRRTGTYEQYF.

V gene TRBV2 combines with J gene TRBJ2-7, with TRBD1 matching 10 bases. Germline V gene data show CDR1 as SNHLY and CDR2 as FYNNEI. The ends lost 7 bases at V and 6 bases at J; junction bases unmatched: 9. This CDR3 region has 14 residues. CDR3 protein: CASIQTGDRGEQYF. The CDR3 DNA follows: TGTGCCAGCATCCAGACAGGGGACAGGGGCGAGCAGTACTTC. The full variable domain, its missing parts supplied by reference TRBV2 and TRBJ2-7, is EPEVTQTPSHQVTQMGQEVILRCVPISNHLYFYWYRQILGQKVEFLVSFYNNEISEKSEIFDDQFSVERPDGSNFTLKIRSTKLEDSAMYFCASIQTGDRGEQYFGPGTRLTVT.

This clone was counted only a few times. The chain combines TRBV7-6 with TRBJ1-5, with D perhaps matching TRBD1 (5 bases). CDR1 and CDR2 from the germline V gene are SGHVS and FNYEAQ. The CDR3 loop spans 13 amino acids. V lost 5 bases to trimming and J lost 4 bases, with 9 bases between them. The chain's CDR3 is CASSRTYNQPQHF. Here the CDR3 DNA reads TGTGCCAGCAGCCGGACATATAATCAGCCCCAGCATTTT.

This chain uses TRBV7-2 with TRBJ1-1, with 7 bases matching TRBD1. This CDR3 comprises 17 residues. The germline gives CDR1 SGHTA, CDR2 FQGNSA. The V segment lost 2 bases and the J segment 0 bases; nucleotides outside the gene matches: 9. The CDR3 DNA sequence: TGTGCCAGCAGCTTACGACAGGGATCAAATATGAACACTGAAGCTTTCTTT. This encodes CASSLRQGSNMNTEAFF.

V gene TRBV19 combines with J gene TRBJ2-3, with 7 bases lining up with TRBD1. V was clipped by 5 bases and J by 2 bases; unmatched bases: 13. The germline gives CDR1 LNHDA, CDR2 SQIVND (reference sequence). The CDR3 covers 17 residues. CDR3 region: CASSSQGQARFTDTQYF. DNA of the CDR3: TGTGCCAGTAGTTCCCAAGGACAGGCCCGGTTCACAGATACGCAGTATTTT.

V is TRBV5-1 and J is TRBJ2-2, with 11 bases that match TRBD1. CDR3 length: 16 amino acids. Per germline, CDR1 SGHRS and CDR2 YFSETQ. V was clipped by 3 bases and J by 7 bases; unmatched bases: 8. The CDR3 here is CASSWTGGAGDGELFF. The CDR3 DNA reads TGCGCCAGCAGCTGGACAGGGGGCGCGGGGGACGGGGAGCTGTTTTTT.

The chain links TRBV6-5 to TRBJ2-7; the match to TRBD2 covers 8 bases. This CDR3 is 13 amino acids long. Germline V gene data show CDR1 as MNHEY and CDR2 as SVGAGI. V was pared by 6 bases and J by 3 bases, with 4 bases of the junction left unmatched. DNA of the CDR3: TGTGCCAGCAGCCGGAGCGGGAGCTACGAGCAGTACTTC. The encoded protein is CASSRSGSYEQYF.

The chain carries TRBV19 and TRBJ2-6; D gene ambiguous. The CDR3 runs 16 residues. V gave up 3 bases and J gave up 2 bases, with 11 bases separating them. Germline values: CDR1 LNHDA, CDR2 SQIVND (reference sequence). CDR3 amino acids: CASSIDGSPGANVLTF. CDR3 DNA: TGTGCCAGTAGTATCGACGGTAGCCCTGGGGCCAACGTCCTGACTTTC.

The CDR3 is CASSEVGGSGRSGFF. The CDR3 nucleotides read TGTGCCAGCAGTGAAGTTGGAGGTAGCGGGAGATCGGGGTTCTTC. The V call is TRBV2, the J call TRBJ2-1; 9 bases agree with TRBD2. There are 15 residues in the CDR3. The V gene's germline CDR1 is SNHLY and CDR2 FYNNEI. V was pared by 1 base and J by 15 bases, with 13 bases of the junction left unmatched. The complete variable domain, with remaining parts taken from reference TRBV2 and TRBJ2-1, reads EPEVTQTPSHQVTQMGQEVILRCVPISNHLYFYWYRQILGQKVEFLVSFYNNEISEKSEIFDDQFSVERPDGSNFTLKIRSTKLEDSAMYFCASSEVGGSGRSGFFGPGTRLTVL.

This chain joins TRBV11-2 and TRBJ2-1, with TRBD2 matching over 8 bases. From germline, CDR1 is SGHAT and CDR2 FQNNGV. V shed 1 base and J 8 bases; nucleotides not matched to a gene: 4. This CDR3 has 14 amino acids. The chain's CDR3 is CASSLGYGRDEQFF. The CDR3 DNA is TGTGCCAGCAGCTTAGGGTACGGGAGGGATGAGCAGTTCTTC.

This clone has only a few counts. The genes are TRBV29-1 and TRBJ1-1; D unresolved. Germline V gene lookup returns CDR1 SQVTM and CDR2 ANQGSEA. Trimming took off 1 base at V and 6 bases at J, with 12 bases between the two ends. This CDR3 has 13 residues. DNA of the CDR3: TGCAGCGTTGAAGGGCCCCTTGGAGCTGAAGCTTTCTTT. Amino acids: CSVEGPLGAEAFF.